The T cell receptor (beta chain) described here comes from a study of post-analysis software for immune sequencing data. Study conclusions and caveats: Controls had lower frequencies than patients of roughly five TRBV segments, which included TRBV5-6, TRBV5-1 and TRBV20-1.

Every TCR beta cDNA library bore unique molecular identifiers. TCRdb re-called the PCR reads with MiXCR, one entry per CDR3 protein. Counted here are about 810,000 distinct CDR3 sequences, approximately 50% occurring once; the ten biggest clones make up about 4.5%. A note on this clonotype: Its antigen is unidentified.

Germline CDR1 and CDR2: MNHEY and SMNVEV (reference sequence). Trimming left V 4 bases short and J 7 bases short, with 17 bases between. This CDR3 is 15 amino acids long. The source of this sequence is a girl between 5 and 17 years old with multiple sclerosis. Sequenced material: blood. The V call is TRBV27, the J call TRBJ2-4, with D maybe TRBD2 (7 bases). The CDR3 region has the DNA TGTGCCAGCAGTTCCCCCGCGGGGGCGGGGAACATTCAGTACTTC. It translates to CASSSPAGAGNIQYF.